This T cell receptor (beta chain) is from a study of blood T cell repertoires in COVID-19. Study-wide background: Some COVID-19 samples were acute and others convalescent; all came from the United States, Italy and Spain. T cells, B-cell-depleted T cells, or PBMCs provided the cDNA or gDNA that served as material.

The CDR3 length is 16 residues. Germline CDR1 KGHDR, CDR2 SFDVKD. Trimming removed 6 bases at V and 3 bases at J, with 17 bases between. Original data processing: Counts of nucleated cells, estimated from reference gene primer amplification, were obtained. Libraries were prepared by immunoSEQ multiplex PCR; TCRdb keeps only in-frame clonotypes and omits some of them. V, J and clone size were drawn from that table, and D and trimming were deduced from the DNA. This sample carries 65,000 to 85,000 clones, around 79% of them seen once, and the ten largest clones take more than 15%. The chain links TRBV24-1 to TRBJ2-1, with a tentative D call TRBD1 (6 bases). The sample comprised peripheral blood. This clonotype was obtained from a human donor in a cohort sampled during active COVID-19. In DNA form, the CDR3 reads TGTGCCACCAGTCCAGGGGTCGGGCTACTCTACAATGAGCAGTTCTTC. Protein product: CATSPGVGLLYNEQFF.